The clone carrying this T cell receptor (beta chain) came up a few times. Sequencing of TCR beta was carried out in blood CD8+ and CD4+ T cells. This entry is derived from a study of CD8 T cells in Susac syndrome. Random-hexamer reverse transcription was applied to roughly 0.5 to 1 ug RNA. TCRdb reprocessed the immunoSEQ multiplex PCR reads via MiXCR and lists one record per CDR3 protein. The sample carries roughly 120,000 distinct CDR3 sequences, 90% to 95% recorded once. CDR3 length equals 14 residues. Looked up from germline, CDR1 is SGDLS and CDR2 is YYNGEE. With 4 bases clipped from V and 3 bases from J, the junction kept 4 bases outside the gene matches.

This receptor was taken from a human donor with multiple sclerosis. Sequencing input: CD8+ T cells from PBMCs. V is TRBV9 and J is TRBJ2-5; 9 positions match TRBD1. The CDR3 loop reads CASSPWTGEETQYF. CDR3 in DNA: TGTGCCAGCAGCCCTTGGACAGGGGAAGAGACCCAGTACTTC.